The entry that follows covers one T cell receptor beta chain sequence. Trimming shortened V by 11 bases and J by 7 bases, and 17 bases separated the two germline ends. The CDR3 runs 12 residues. CDR1 and CDR2 (germline): LNHDA, SQIVND (reference sequence). TCRdb keeps only in-frame clones here, not all; method: immunoSEQ multiplex PCR. The data contain about 34,000 clones, 90% to 95% of them singletons. The source of the sample is a study of T cells in tuberculosis. Source material: PBMCs. This receptor was obtained from a donor aged 10-29 years with latent tuberculosis or without tuberculosis infection. This chain connects TRBV19 to TRBJ1-2; maybe TRBD1 (5 bases). CDR3 nucleotide sequence: TGTGCCTCCACGGGGGGGTCTAGTGGCTACACCTTC. It translates to CASTGGSSGYTF.